This T cell receptor (beta chain) emerged from a study of blood T cell repertoires in COVID-19 (TCRdb year 2020). Some background on the complete study: Collaborator samples came from the United States, Italy and Spain and covered acute and convalescent phases of COVID-19. The samples were drawn from two sources: the first 160 participants of the ongoing ImmuneRACE study, and 950 to 1,500 subjects contributed by 6 global collaborators. Where available, HLA class I and class II types were taken from metadata supplied by the sample provider and were not determined by assay-based typing. The dataset comprised deeply sampled blood TCRbeta repertoires from subjects exposed to, actively infected with, or recovered from COVID-19. The repertoires were made available in a free public database intended to serve as a resource for research on the immune response to SARS-CoV-2. The material from the prospective study consisted of cDNA or gDNA derived from T cells, B-cell-depleted T cells, or PBMCs. A de-identified subject ID, COVID-19 status, age in years and sex were almost always included in the sample metadata.

As to this clone: There is no known antigen for this receptor. Base qualities are not at hand, and no much larger clone is one base apart.

TCRbeta CDR3 regions were amplified from genomic DNA by means of the immunoSEQ Assay, a bias-controlled multiplex PCR. In the paper's pipeline: The number of nucleated cells in each sample was estimated by amplification of reference gene primers within the assay. To quantify the absolute abundance of each unique TCRbeta CDR3 rearrangement, sequence reads were collapsed and filtered. For each sample, productive Simpson clonality was calculated as the square root of Simpson's diversity index over productive rearrangements. Here the immuneACCESS table is served through TCRdb, limited to in-frame sequences with V and J called. Missing clones are a known gap in these copies; in checked studies unresolved V genes cover under half, and the rest lacks a known reason. Clone size and V and J calls were adopted from that table, with D and trimming inferred from the DNA. The sample yields more than 250,000 clones; more than 70% were counted once. The biggest ten clones account for roughly 6.7% of the sample.

CDR1 KGHSH and CDR2 LQKENI were looked up in the germline V gene. Its CDR3 holds 13 amino acids, cysteine through phenylalanine. Only the CDR3 part of the read is kept: 39 bases, read in frame from the first base. After removal of 7 bases from V and 4 bases from J, the junction retains 5 bases not matched to a gene. Samples from volunteer blood donors who had recovered from COVID-19 were contributed by a second Seattle source. Whole blood was collected in K2EDTA tubes by collaborating institutions according to the institutions' own protocols. For TCRbeta analysis, collaborator samples were shipped as frozen whole blood, as isolated PBMCs, or as DNA extracted from either sample type. Study-wide conclusions, independent of this receptor: Clinical and demographic metadata were provided uncurated, with the amount varying by source and participant.

The sequence was collected from a man between 18 and 35 years old who had recovered from COVID-19. Recombination joined TRBV18 with TRBJ2-3; 7 bases in between match TRBD1. Material: peripheral blood. The CDR3 region has the sequence CASCTGEADTQYF. Here is the DNA: TGTGCCAGCTGCACAGGGGAAGCAGATACGCAGTATTTT.